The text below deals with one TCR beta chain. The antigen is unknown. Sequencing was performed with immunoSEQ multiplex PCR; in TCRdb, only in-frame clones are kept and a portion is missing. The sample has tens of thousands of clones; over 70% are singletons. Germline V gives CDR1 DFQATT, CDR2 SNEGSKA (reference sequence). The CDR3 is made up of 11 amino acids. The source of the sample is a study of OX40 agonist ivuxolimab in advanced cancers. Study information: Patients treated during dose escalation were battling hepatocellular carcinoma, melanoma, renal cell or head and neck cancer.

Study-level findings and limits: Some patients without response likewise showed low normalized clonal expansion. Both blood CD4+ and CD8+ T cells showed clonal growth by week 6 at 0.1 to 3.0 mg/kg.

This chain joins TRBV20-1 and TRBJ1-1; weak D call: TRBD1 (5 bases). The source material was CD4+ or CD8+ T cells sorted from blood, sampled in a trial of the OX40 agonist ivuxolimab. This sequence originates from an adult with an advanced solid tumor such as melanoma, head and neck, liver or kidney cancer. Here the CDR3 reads CSGHIYAEAFF. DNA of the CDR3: TGCAGCGGACATATCTACGCTGAAGCTTTCTTT.